Listed here are 29 T cell receptor beta chains from one sample, sequenced in a study of T cell repertoires in cytomegalovirus infection. Using its own MiXCR run on the reads, TCRdb lists one record per CDR3 protein. This table holds some 450,000 distinct CDR3 sequences, roughly 30% found once. The sequenced sample consisted of PBMCs. The receptors come from a human donor in good health (CMV status not recorded). Some clones in this sample may be carry-over from other donors' samples.

This clonotype has a count of ten or more. The chain employs TRBV12-3 or TRBV12-4 and TRBJ2-5, with unresolved D. The CDR3 is 15 residues long. Between the trimmed V and J ends, which lost 3 bases and 5 bases, there was a span of 16 bases. The CDR3: CASSLGPPQRETQYF. The CDR3 DNA is TGTGCCAGCAGTTTGGGCCCTCCCCAACGGGAGACCCAGTACTTC.

At least ten counts were recorded for this clonotype. The rearrangement links TRBV6-6 to TRBJ2-7; TRBD2 agrees at 10 bases. This CDR3 contains 19 residues. The V gene's germline CDR1 is MNHNY and CDR2 SVGAGI (reference sequence). V was pared by 0 bases and J by 0 bases, with 11 bases of the junction left unmatched. Here the CDR3 DNA reads TGTGCCAGCAGTTACTCGATTTCTAGCGGGGGTTACAGCTCCTACGAGCAGTACTTC. Protein sequence: CASSYSISSGGYSSYEQYF.

The CDR3 DNA follows: TGTGCCAGCAGCTTAGCCGGGACAGGGGCCCGCGAGCAGTACTTC. It specifies CASSLAGTGAREQYF. This sequence joins TRBV7-6 and TRBJ2-7; TRBD1 matches at 10 bases. CDR3 length equals 15 residues. The V segment lost 0 bases and the J segment 6 bases; nucleotides outside the gene matches: 5. In germline, CDR1 is SGHVS, CDR2 FNYEAQ.

This clonotype appeared a few times. The chain links TRBV19 to TRBJ2-2, with 12 bases that match TRBD2. Germline-derived CDR1 and CDR2 are LNHDA and SQIVND (reference sequence). The CDR3 runs to 14 residues. V lost 5 bases and J lost 10; bases outside the gene matches: 5. CDR3 region: CASSPLAGGLELFF. CDR3 DNA sequence: TGTGCCAGTAGTCCACTAGCGGGGGGACTGGAGCTGTTTTTT.

At least ten counts were recorded for this clonotype. CDR3 DNA sequence: TGTGCCAGCAGCTTGGTAGAGGGGCTTGCCTACGAGCAGTACTTC. This gives the protein CASSLVEGLAYEQYF. V gene TRBV7-2 combines with J gene TRBJ2-7; D might be TRBD1 or TRBD2, each matching 5 bases. The V gene lost 3 bases and the J gene lost 2 bases, with 14 bases spanning the gap. The CDR3 is 15 amino acids. The germline gives CDR1 SGHTA, CDR2 FQGNSA.

The CDR3 protein is CASNPGGASYEQYF. In DNA, the CDR3 is TGTGCCAGCAATCCAGGCGGGGCCTCCTACGAGCAGTACTTC. This rearrangement joins TRBV7-9 to TRBJ2-7; possibly TRBD2 for D (6 bases). V was clipped by 7 bases and J by 0 bases, with 13 bases between them. This CDR3 comprises 14 residues. Germline CDR1 reads SEHNR; CDR2 reads FQNEAQ (reference sequence).

This clonotype was recorded at least ten times. The chain couples TRBV18 to TRBJ2-7; D unresolved. In germline, CDR1 is KGHSH, CDR2 LQKENI. V was cut by 8 bases and J by 3 bases, with 11 bases left in between. The CDR3 is 12 amino acids. DNA of the CDR3: TGTGCCAGCAGTCCCGAGAGCTACGAGCAGTACTTC. This gives the protein CASSPESYEQYF.

The genes are TRBV20-1 and TRBJ2-3, with D perhaps TRBD2 (7 bases). Trimming pared 0 bases from V and 7 bases from J, leaving 26 bases between. CDR1 is DFQATT, CDR2 SNEGSKA, per germline (reference sequence). CDR3 length equals 18 residues. The CDR3 region is CSARDQQGKWSGAHTQYF. Written as DNA, the CDR3 is TGCAGTGCTAGAGATCAGCAGGGGAAGTGGAGCGGGGCCCATACGCAGTATTTT.

This clonotype was observed at least ten times. V and J are TRBV7-9 and TRBJ1-3, with D unresolved. The CDR3 extends over 15 amino acids. Germline CDR1 SEHNR, CDR2 FQNEAQ (reference sequence). The ends were cut back, 1 base at V and 0 bases at J, with 7 bases in the middle. CDR3 DNA: TGTGCCAGCAGCTTAGGAAGTGTCTCTGGAAACACCATATATTTT. Encoded protein: CASSLGSVSGNTIYF.

This sequence joins TRBV7-2 and TRBJ2-1; TRBD1 aligns across 8 bases. The CDR3 loop spans 15 amino acids. Per germline, CDR1 SGHTA and CDR2 FQGNSA. Trimming cost V 5 bases and J 6 bases; bases outside gene matches: 9. CDR3 in DNA: TGTGCCAGCAGCCTTGACGGACAGGGAAGCAATGAGCAGTTCTTC. Translation: CASSLDGQGSNEQFF.

About this clonotype: A much larger clone is a single base away; this may be a read error. The chain combines TRBV7-2 with TRBJ2-2, with D hard to call. The CDR3 loop spans 14 amino acids. Germline CDR1 and CDR2: SGHTA and FQGNSA. With 7 bases removed from V and 0 bases from J, the gap between germline ends came to 9 bases. As DNA, the CDR3 is TGTGCCAGCATCCAACTCGCGAACACCGGGGAGCTGTTTTTT. It translates to CASIQLANTGELFF.

The V gene is TRBV7-2, the J gene TRBJ1-1; 7 bases align to TRBD1. Germline lookup yields CDR1 SGHTA and CDR2 FQGNSA. The CDR3 spans 16 residues. V lost 2 bases to trimming and J lost 0 bases; unmatched junction nucleotides: 6. The CDR3 here is CASSLLQGLLNTEAFF. CDR3 coding DNA: TGTGCCAGCAGCTTACTACAGGGGCTTCTGAACACTGAAGCTTTCTTT.

This clonotype has only a few counts. The V gene is TRBV5-4, the J gene TRBJ2-7; the D gene is possibly TRBD2 (5 bases). Germline CDR1 reads SGHNT; CDR2 reads YYREEE (reference sequence). With 0 bases removed from V and 6 bases from J, the gap between germline ends came to 7 bases. This CDR3 comprises 12 residues. CDR3 amino acids: CASSLDGVEQYF. The CDR3 DNA is TGTGCCAGCAGCTTGGACGGGGTCGAGCAGTACTTC.

This clonotype has at least ten counts. The rearrangement uses TRBV12-3 or TRBV12-4 and TRBJ1-3; the D is unclear. The length of the CDR3 is 16 residues. V was cut by 5 bases and J by 0 bases, with 14 bases left in between. The DNA for the CDR3 is TGTGCCAGCAGTGCCACCCCCCGGAACTCTGGAAACACCATATATTTT. Amino acid sequence: CASSATPRNSGNTIYF.

To note about this clonotype: The junction shows a germline mismatch at one end, possibly a read error. This chain links TRBV7-6 with TRBJ2-2, with D perhaps TRBD1 (6 bases). This CDR3 has 16 amino acids. Germline CDR1 SGHVS, CDR2 FNYEAQ. The CDR3: CASRLSRHQGTGELFF. CDR3 coding DNA: TGTGCCAGCCGCCTCTCCCGTCATCAGGGGACCGGGGAGCTTTTTTTT.

This clonotype was detected many times. The CDR3, as DNA: TGTGCCAGCAGTGAAGGTCTTGGATATAGCAATCAGCCCCAGCATTTT. Its translation is CASSEGLGYSNQPQHF. The chain uses TRBV6-1 and TRBJ1-5, with D hard to call. Between the trimmed V and J ends, which lost 1 base and 0 bases, there was a span of 10 bases. The V gene's germline CDR1 is MNHNS and CDR2 SASEGT. The CDR3 totals 16 residues.

This clonotype was seen a few times. This chain joins TRBV6-1 and TRBJ1-5; 8 bases are a match to TRBD1. The CDR3 length is 15 residues. In germline, CDR1 is MNHNS, CDR2 SASEGT. V lost 6 bases and J lost 4; bases outside the gene matches: 8. This CDR3 reads CASRNRRDRNQPQHF. The CDR3 DNA reads as TGTGCCAGCAGGAACCGCCGGGACAGGAATCAGCCCCAGCATTTT.

As concerns this clonotype: No conserved phenylalanine or tryptophan is present at the end of the CDR3, so a read error is the likely explanation. The chain joins TRBV7-3 to TRBJ1-2; D gene uncertain. The CDR3 spans 13 residues. Germline-derived CDR1 and CDR2 are SGHTA and FQGTGA. Trimming left V 5 bases short and J 7 bases short, with 14 bases between. This chain's CDR3 is CASSTSRGIGYTL. The CDR3 nucleotides read TGTGCCAGCAGCACCTCGAGAGGGATTGGCTACACCTTA.

This sequence joins TRBV7-2 and TRBJ2-2; D is ambiguous. Germline assignment: CDR1 SGHTA and CDR2 FQGNSA. The CDR3 totals 20 residues. The V end was cut by 6 bases, the J end by 1 base, with 27 bases between. The CDR3 DNA reads TGTGCCAGCAGTTCCTTAAGTCGGCGTATTGACCCCCGGAACACCGGGGAGCTGTTTTTT. Translated: CASSSLSRRIDPRNTGELFF.

This clonotype was observed once. The V gene is TRBV7-9, the J gene TRBJ2-2, with a weak D call TRBD2 (7 bases). V lost 9 bases and J 5 bases, leaving 16 bases between the germline ends. The CDR3 totals 14 residues. Germline CDR1 reads SEHNR; CDR2 reads FQNEAQ (reference sequence). CDR3: CASPRGARTGELFF. DNA of the CDR3: TGTGCCAGTCCTCGGGGGGCGCGAACCGGGGAGCTGTTTTTT.

The gene calls are TRBV6-1 and TRBJ1-5, with D unclear. The CDR3 is made up of 14 amino acids. V lost 2 bases to trimming and J lost 5 bases, with 10 bases between them. The germline CDR1 and CDR2 sequences are MNHNS and SASEGT. The CDR3 sequence is CASSERASYQPQHF. In nucleotides, the CDR3 is TGTGCCAGCAGTGAAAGGGCCAGCTATCAGCCCCAGCATTTT.

Only a few counts were recorded for this clonotype. V and J are TRBV11-1 and TRBJ2-3, with 8 nucleotides matching TRBD2. Losses at the gene ends were 5 bases for V and 2 bases for J; bases not matched to a gene: 9. Germline V gene sequence: CDR1 SGHAT, CDR2 FQDESV (reference sequence). The CDR3 runs 16 residues. The CDR3 sequence is CASSAIGTSPTDTQYF. Here the CDR3 DNA reads TGTGCCAGCAGCGCAATCGGGACTAGTCCCACAGATACGCAGTATTTT. Filled out from reference TRBV11-1 and TRBJ2-3, the complete variable domain reads EAEVAQSPRYKITEKSQAVAFWCDPISGHATLYWYRQILGQGPELLVQFQDESVVDDSQLPKDRFSAERLKGVDSTLKIQPAELGDSAMYLCASSAIGTSPTDTQYFGPGTRLTVL.

This clonotype was found many times. The rearrangement uses TRBV7-6 and TRBJ1-6, with D unclear. The CDR3 covers 14 residues. V lost 1 base to trimming and J lost 10 bases, with 11 bases between them. Germline CDR1 SGHVS, CDR2 FNYEAQ. CDR3: CASSLGVSSSPLHF. The CDR3 DNA follows: TGTGCCAGCAGCTTAGGGGTCTCCAGCTCACCCCTCCACTTT.

V is TRBV10-2 and J is TRBJ2-3; 12 bases line up with TRBD2. Germline V gene sequence: CDR1 WSHSY, CDR2 SAAADI. The CDR3 extends over 19 amino acids. Germline trimming cut 6 bases from V and 1 base from J; bases unmatched to any gene: 14. The CDR3 DNA is TGCGCCAGCAGCAGGCCGACTAGCGGGGGCCCGACCCGCACAGATACGCAGTATTTT. Protein sequence: CASSRPTSGGPTRTDTQYF.

Many counts were recorded for this clonotype. This chain links TRBV7-8 with TRBJ2-5; 7 positions match TRBD2. This CDR3 has 13 residues. V gave up 5 bases and J gave up 7 bases; unmatched junction bases: 7. CDR1 is SGHVS, CDR2 FQNEAQ, per germline. CDR3 DNA: TGTGCCAGCAGCCGGGGGGAGTGGGCGACCCAGTACTTC. Its translation: CASSRGEWATQYF.

Of note for this clonotype: A single base separates this from a much larger clone, so it may be a read error. The chain employs TRBV7-6 and TRBJ1-2; 7 bases agree with TRBD1. The CDR3 extends over 13 amino acids. Germline values: CDR1 SGHVS, CDR2 FNYEAQ. DNA of the CDR3: TGTTCCAGCAGCTTAGGAGGGGGCTTTGGCTACACCTTC. This gives the protein CSSSLGGGFGYTF.

The chain couples TRBV9 to TRBJ2-3; D may correspond to TRBD1 or TRBD2 (6 bases each). Germline V lookup: CDR1 SGDLS, CDR2 YYNGEE. V lost 0 bases to trimming and J lost 5 bases, with 13 bases between them. There are 15 residues in the CDR3. In nucleotides, the CDR3 is TGTGCCAGCAGCGTAGAAGGGGGACTCCTAGATACGCAGTATTTT. This translates into CASSVEGGLLDTQYF. Using reference TRBV9 and TRBJ2-3 for the parts outside the CDR3, the full variable domain is DSGVTQTPKHLITATGQRVTLRCSPRSGDLSVYWYQQSLDQGLQFLIQYYNGEERAKGNILERFSAQQFPDLHSELNLSSLELGDSALYFCASSVEGGLLDTQYFGPGTRLTVL.

In this sample, this clonotype turned up many times. The chain joins TRBV7-2 to TRBJ1-4, with D perhaps matching TRBD1 (6 bases). The CDR3 is made up of 15 amino acids. Trimming removed 1 base from V and 8 bases from J, with 14 bases in between. Germline assignment: CDR1 SGHTA and CDR2 FQGNSA. The CDR3 nucleotides are TGTGCCAGCAGCTTAGGAGGGGGGCTGGGGGAAAAACTGTTTTTT. Its protein is CASSLGGGLGEKLFF.

This clonotype was counted only a few times. The V call is TRBV7-9, the J call TRBJ1-4; no clear D. The germline V gene has CDR1 SEHNR and CDR2 FQNEAQ (reference sequence). This CDR3 contains 12 residues. The V gene lost 4 bases and the J gene lost 8 bases, with 8 bases spanning the gap. CDR3 in amino acids: CASSSEEEKLFF. The CDR3 DNA sequence: TGTGCCAGCAGCTCCGAGGAAGAAAAACTGTTTTTT.